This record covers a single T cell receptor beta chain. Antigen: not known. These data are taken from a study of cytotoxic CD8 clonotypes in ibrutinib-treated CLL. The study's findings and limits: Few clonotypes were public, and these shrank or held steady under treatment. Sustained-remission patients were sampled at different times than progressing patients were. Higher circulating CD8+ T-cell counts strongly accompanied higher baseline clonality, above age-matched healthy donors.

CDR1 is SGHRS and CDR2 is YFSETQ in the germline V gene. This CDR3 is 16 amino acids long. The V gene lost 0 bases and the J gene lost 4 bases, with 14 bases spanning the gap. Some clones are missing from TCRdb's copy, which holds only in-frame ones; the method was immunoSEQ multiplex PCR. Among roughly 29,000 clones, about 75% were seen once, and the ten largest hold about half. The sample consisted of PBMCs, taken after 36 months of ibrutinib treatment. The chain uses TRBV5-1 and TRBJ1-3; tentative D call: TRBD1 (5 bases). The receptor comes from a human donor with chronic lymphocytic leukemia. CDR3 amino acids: CASSLEGREYGNTIYF. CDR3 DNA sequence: TGCGCCAGCAGCTTGGAAGGCAGGGAGTACGGAAACACCATATATTTT.